The rows below give T cell receptor beta chains drawn from one sample of a study of blood T cell repertoires in COVID-19. TCRdb's copy holds only in-frame clones and misses some; the assay was immunoSEQ multiplex PCR. Of some 100,000 clones detected, more than 75% appear once; the ten largest clones hold approximately 10%. The sample comprised peripheral blood. The receptors were sampled from a man aged 45 to 65 with acute or convalescent COVID-19. Both conserved end residues are part of each CDR3. Fields, in order: V gene, clone size, J gene, D gene, CDR3 length, CDR3 DNA, CDR3 protein. A D gene is named only where the DNA matches it firmly. Part of the rows lack a size; the others show once, few, many or a class for expanded clones.

v_gene: TRBV7-2
abundance: NA
j_gene: TRBJ2-7
d_gene: TRBD2
len: 15
CDR3nt: TGTGCCAGCAGCTTAGTGGGGGAGGGCCCCTACGAGCAGTACTTC
CDR3aa: CASSLVGEGPYEQYF

v_gene: TRBV12-5
abundance: NA
j_gene: TRBJ1-5
d_gene: NA
len: 13
CDR3nt: TGTGCTAGTGGTTTGATTCCCGGTCAGCCCCAGCATTTT
CDR3aa: CASGLIPGQPQHF

v_gene: TRBV15
abundance: NA
j_gene: TRBJ1-1
d_gene: TRBD1
len: 20
CDR3nt: TGTGCCACCAGCAGAGATCGGCCTACCGACAGGGGGCTTGGGAACACTGAAGCTTTCTTT
CDR3aa: CATSRDRPTDRGLGNTEAFF

v_gene: TRBV11-2
abundance: NA
j_gene: TRBJ2-7
d_gene: NA
len: 14
CDR3nt: TGTGCCAGCAGCTTAGGCGGCCTAACCTACGAGCAGTACTTC
CDR3aa: CASSLGGLTYEQYF

v_gene: TRBV6-5
abundance: NA
j_gene: TRBJ1-6
d_gene: NA
len: 16
CDR3nt: TGTGCCAGCAGTTATCGCCCTGACAGGTTGAATTCACCCCTCCACTTT
CDR3aa: CASSYRPDRLNSPLHF

v_gene: TRBV5-1
abundance: NA
j_gene: TRBJ1-4
d_gene: NA
len: 15
CDR3nt: TGCGCCAGCAGCTTGTCAGCGGCACCTAATGAAAAACTGTTTTTT
CDR3aa: CASSLSAAPNEKLFF

v_gene: TRBV6-5
abundance: NA
j_gene: TRBJ1-1
d_gene: TRBD1
len: 15
CDR3nt: TGTGCCAGCCGGAAGGACAGGGGGGCGAACACTGAAGCTTTCTTT
CDR3aa: CASRKDRGANTEAFF

v_gene: TRBV29-1
abundance: NA
j_gene: TRBJ1-3
d_gene: NA
len: 13
CDR3nt: TGCAGCGTTGTCGGGGGCTCTGGAAACACCATATATTTT
CDR3aa: CSVVGGSGNTIYF

v_gene: TRBV30
abundance: NA
j_gene: TRBJ2-7
d_gene: TRBD2
len: 14
CDR3nt: TGTGCCTGGAGGGCGGGAGGGCTTCGGGGCGAGCAGTACTTC
CDR3aa: CAWRAGGLRGEQYF

v_gene: TRBV5-4
abundance: NA
j_gene: TRBJ2-5
d_gene: TRBD2
len: 17
CDR3nt: TGTGCCAGCAGCCGGCGAAGTTGGCGGGAGGGACGGGAGACCCAGTACTTC
CDR3aa: CASSRRSWREGRETQYF

v_gene: TRBV21-1
abundance: NA
j_gene: TRBJ2-5
d_gene: NA
len: 16
CDR3nt: TGTGCCAGCAGCAAAGGGGCCGGGAGTCCCCAAGAGACCCAGTACTTC
CDR3aa: CASSKGAGSPQETQYF

v_gene: TRBV19
abundance: NA
j_gene: TRBJ2-1
d_gene: NA
len: 14
CDR3nt: TGTGCCAGTAGTAATACGGGGGGCCACAATGAGCAGTTCTTC
CDR3aa: CASSNTGGHNEQFF

v_gene: TRBV27
abundance: NA
j_gene: TRBJ1-2
d_gene: NA
len: 13
CDR3nt: TGTGCCAGCAGTTTAGGGAGGGCAGGTGGCTACACCTTC
CDR3aa: CASSLGRAGGYTF

v_gene: TRBV27
abundance: NA
j_gene: TRBJ2-1
d_gene: TRBD1
len: 15
CDR3nt: TGTGCCAGCAGTCTTAGGACAGGGACCCCCAATGAGCAGTTCTTC
CDR3aa: CASSLRTGTPNEQFF

v_gene: TRBV21-1
abundance: NA
j_gene: TRBJ2-7
d_gene: NA
len: 12
CDR3nt: TGTGCCAGCCCTAAGCGGCCCTACGAGCAGTACTTC
CDR3aa: CASPKRPYEQYF

v_gene: TRBV4-1
abundance: NA
j_gene: TRBJ1-1
d_gene: NA
len: 17
CDR3nt: TGCGCCAGCAGCCAAGAGGAGGGACGGGGGTTGAGGTCTGAAGCTTTCTTT
CDR3aa: CASSQEEGRGLRSEAFF

v_gene: TRBV19
abundance: NA
j_gene: TRBJ1-2
d_gene: NA
len: 13
CDR3nt: TGTGCCAGTAGTCGAAGGGGTAGCTATGGCTACACCTTC
CDR3aa: CASSRRGSYGYTF

v_gene: TRBV7-3
abundance: NA
j_gene: TRBJ2-1
d_gene: NA
len: 16
CDR3nt: TGTGCCAGCAGCCCTCAACCCAGGGTCACCTCCAATGAGCAGTTCTTC
CDR3aa: CASSPQPRVTSNEQFF

v_gene: TRBV24-1
abundance: NA
j_gene: TRBJ1-1
d_gene: NA
len: 15
CDR3nt: TGTGCCACCAGTGATTCTTCGGGGTCGGGCACTGAAGCTTTCTTT
CDR3aa: CATSDSSGSGTEAFF

v_gene: TRBV7-9
abundance: once
j_gene: TRBJ2-1
d_gene: NA
len: 13
CDR3nt: TGTGCCAGCAGCTTAACCCAAACGGGTGAGCAGTTCTTC
CDR3aa: CASSLTQTGEQFF

v_gene: TRBV7-9
abundance: NA
j_gene: TRBJ1-3
d_gene: NA
len: 15
CDR3nt: TGTGCCCTCCAGGCAGGGGAAGGGTCTGGAAACACCATATATTTT
CDR3aa: CALQAGEGSGNTIYF

v_gene: TRBV19
abundance: NA
j_gene: TRBJ1-1
d_gene: NA
len: 15
CDR3nt: TGTGCCAGTAGTTCCCAAGGAGGATGGTACACTGAAGCTTTCTTT
CDR3aa: CASSSQGGWYTEAFF

v_gene: TRBV24-1
abundance: NA
j_gene: TRBJ2-2
d_gene: NA
len: 14
CDR3nt: TGTGCCACCAGTTCATACCAGGTACCCGGGGAGCTGTTTTTT
CDR3aa: CATSSYQVPGELFF

v_gene: TRBV7-9
abundance: NA
j_gene: TRBJ1-1
d_gene: TRBD1
len: 17
CDR3nt: TGTGCCAGCAGCCTTGGGGGGACAGGGGTCTCGAACACTGAAGCTTTCTTT
CDR3aa: CASSLGGTGVSNTEAFF

v_gene: TRBV24-1
abundance: once
j_gene: TRBJ1-5
d_gene: TRBD1
len: 16
CDR3nt: TGTGCCACCAGTGATCAGACAGGGGCAAGCAATCAGCCCCAGCATTTT
CDR3aa: CATSDQTGASNQPQHF

v_gene: TRBV18
abundance: NA
j_gene: TRBJ2-7
d_gene: NA
len: 15
CDR3nt: TGTGCCAGCTCACCACCGAACGGGGAAGGGTACGAGCAGTACTTC
CDR3aa: CASSPPNGEGYEQYF

v_gene: TRBV7-2
abundance: NA
j_gene: TRBJ1-5
d_gene: NA
len: 15
CDR3nt: TGTGCCAGCAGCTTAGGGAGTGGTTCAAATCAGCCCCAGCATTTT
CDR3aa: CASSLGSGSNQPQHF

v_gene: TRBV7-2
abundance: NA
j_gene: TRBJ2-5
d_gene: TRBD2
len: 15
CDR3nt: TGTGCCAGCAGCGCCCTAGGGAGCGGGACAGAGACCCAGTACTTC
CDR3aa: CASSALGSGTETQYF

v_gene: TRBV12-3/TRBV12-4
abundance: NA
j_gene: TRBJ1-1
d_gene: NA
len: 12
CDR3nt: TGTGCCAGCAGTTTCGGAGGGATTGAAGCTTTCTTT
CDR3aa: CASSFGGIEAFF

v_gene: TRBV4-2
abundance: NA
j_gene: TRBJ1-1
d_gene: TRBD1
len: 19
CDR3nt: TGTGCCAGCAGCCCTAGAGGGGGCAGGGCTGGCCGTAATGGGACTGAAGCTTTCTTT
CDR3aa: CASSPRGGRAGRNGTEAFF

v_gene: TRBV11-2
abundance: NA
j_gene: TRBJ2-5
d_gene: TRBD2
len: 14
CDR3nt: TGTGCCAGCAGCTTCGGCGGGGGCCAAGAGACCCAGTACTTC
CDR3aa: CASSFGGGQETQYF

v_gene: TRBV4-2
abundance: once
j_gene: TRBJ2-3
d_gene: TRBD1
len: 15
CDR3nt: TGTGCCAGCAGCCAGGGGACAGCGAAAGCAGATACGCAGTATTTT
CDR3aa: CASSQGTAKADTQYF

v_gene: TRBV11-2
abundance: NA
j_gene: TRBJ2-1
d_gene: NA
len: 15
CDR3nt: TGTGCCAGCAGCTCAACTCAGGGAACGCTCAATGAGCAGTTCTTC
CDR3aa: CASSSTQGTLNEQFF

v_gene: TRBV19
abundance: NA
j_gene: TRBJ2-3
d_gene: NA
len: 18
CDR3nt: TGTGCCAGTAACCCCCAGGGCGGGCGGGGAGGTACCACAGATACGCAGTATTTT
CDR3aa: CASNPQGGRGGTTDTQYF

v_gene: TRBV7-6
abundance: NA
j_gene: TRBJ2-1
d_gene: NA
len: 16
CDR3nt: TGTGCCAGCAGCACGGGAGCGCAAAGCTCCTACAATGAGCAGTTCTTC
CDR3aa: CASSTGAQSSYNEQFF

v_gene: TRBV5-4
abundance: NA
j_gene: TRBJ2-3
d_gene: TRBD2
len: 17
CDR3nt: TGTGCCAGCAGCTTGGGGGGACTAGCGGGAGTCAGAGATACGCAGTATTTT
CDR3aa: CASSLGGLAGVRDTQYF

v_gene: TRBV7-3
abundance: NA
j_gene: TRBJ2-2
d_gene: TRBD1
len: 16
CDR3nt: TGTGCCAGCAGCTTAGTTGGACAGGGTAACACCGGGGAGCTGTTTTTT
CDR3aa: CASSLVGQGNTGELFF

v_gene: TRBV11-3
abundance: few
j_gene: TRBJ1-1
d_gene: TRBD1
len: 13
CDR3nt: TGTGCCAGCAGCCCGGGACAGGGTGGTGAAGCTTTCTTT
CDR3aa: CASSPGQGGEAFF

v_gene: TRBV6-5
abundance: NA
j_gene: TRBJ2-1
d_gene: TRBD2
len: 14
CDR3nt: TGTGCCAGCAGATACTCTAGCGGGAACAATGAGCAGTTCTTC
CDR3aa: CASRYSSGNNEQFF

v_gene: TRBV5-1
abundance: NA
j_gene: TRBJ2-7
d_gene: NA
len: 19
CDR3nt: TGCGCCAGCAGCGGGGGCGCGCGGTTGTATCAGGGCAGGGCGGGCGAGCAGTACTTC
CDR3aa: CASSGGARLYQGRAGEQYF

v_gene: TRBV5-4
abundance: NA
j_gene: TRBJ1-6
d_gene: NA
len: 15
CDR3nt: TGTGCCAGCAGCTTGGCGTCAGGGCAGGGTTCACCCCTCCACTTT
CDR3aa: CASSLASGQGSPLHF

v_gene: TRBV5-1
abundance: once
j_gene: TRBJ2-1
d_gene: TRBD2
len: 15
CDR3nt: TGCGCCAGCAGCGCCGGGACTAGCGGGAGCAATGAGCAGTTCTTC
CDR3aa: CASSAGTSGSNEQFF

v_gene: TRBV6-1
abundance: NA
j_gene: TRBJ1-4
d_gene: NA
len: 17
CDR3nt: TGTGCCAGCAGTGATGGATCAGGGTTTGCTACTAATGAAAAACTGTTTTTT
CDR3aa: CASSDGSGFATNEKLFF

v_gene: TRBV5-6
abundance: NA
j_gene: TRBJ2-7
d_gene: NA
len: 14
CDR3nt: TGTGCCAGCAGCCGGGGACTGTCTACCTACGAGCAGTACTTC
CDR3aa: CASSRGLSTYEQYF

v_gene: TRBV7-9
abundance: few
j_gene: TRBJ2-1
d_gene: TRBD2
len: 15
CDR3nt: TGTGCCAGCAGCCCGCCCGGGACTAGGGTAAATGAGCAGTTCTTC
CDR3aa: CASSPPGTRVNEQFF

v_gene: TRBV3-1/TRBV3-2
abundance: NA
j_gene: TRBJ1-4
d_gene: NA
len: 15
CDR3nt: TGTGCCAGCAGCCCTACCCGGAACAGGAATGAAAAACTGTTTTTT
CDR3aa: CASSPTRNRNEKLFF

v_gene: TRBV2
abundance: NA
j_gene: TRBJ2-7
d_gene: TRBD2
len: 15
CDR3nt: TGTGCCAGCAACTCTAGGAGACTAGCGATGAACGAGCAGTACTTC
CDR3aa: CASNSRRLAMNEQYF

v_gene: TRBV29-1
abundance: NA
j_gene: TRBJ2-1
d_gene: TRBD2
len: 16
CDR3nt: TGCAGCGTTGAAGGAATGAGCGGGAGGGCCAATAATGAGCAGTTCTTC
CDR3aa: CSVEGMSGRANNEQFF

v_gene: TRBV20-1
abundance: NA
j_gene: TRBJ1-1
d_gene: TRBD1
len: 13
CDR3nt: TGCAGTGCTAGTACACAGGGGCCCACTGAAGCTTTCTTT
CDR3aa: CSASTQGPTEAFF

v_gene: TRBV7-8
abundance: NA
j_gene: TRBJ2-1
d_gene: TRBD2
len: 15
CDR3nt: TGTGCCAGCAGCTTTGGGACTAGGTCCTACAATGAGCAGTTCTTC
CDR3aa: CASSFGTRSYNEQFF

v_gene: TRBV19
abundance: NA
j_gene: TRBJ1-1
d_gene: TRBD1
len: 14
CDR3nt: TGTGCCAGTAGTATCGGGACAGGGAGGACTGAAGCTTTCTTT
CDR3aa: CASSIGTGRTEAFF

v_gene: TRBV5-1
abundance: NA
j_gene: TRBJ2-3
d_gene: NA
len: 12
CDR3nt: TGCGCCAGCAACAGGGACACAGATACGCAGTATTTT
CDR3aa: CASNRDTDTQYF

v_gene: TRBV27
abundance: NA
j_gene: TRBJ2-1
d_gene: TRBD2
len: 22
CDR3nt: TGTGCCAGCAGTTTAAGGACGGGAGACAGAGCGGTAGGGAGGGCTGGTGGAGATGAGCAGTTCTTC
CDR3aa: CASSLRTGDRAVGRAGGDEQFF

v_gene: TRBV28
abundance: NA
j_gene: TRBJ2-2
d_gene: TRBD1
len: 14
CDR3nt: TGTGCCAGCAGAAGGACAGGGGAGGGCGGGGAGCTGTTTTTT
CDR3aa: CASRRTGEGGELFF